This TCR beta chain comes out of a study of blood T cells in healthy people across ages. Looking at the study overall: There was about one barcoded beta molecule captured by template switching per two T cells. Study-wide results and caveats: Observed TCR beta diversity showed a strong correlation with the percentage of naive T cells as measured by flow cytometry. With unsorted PBMCs, a conclusive comparison of naive versus antigen-experienced cells was not possible. The fall in TCR beta diversity per million T cells was roughly linear with age.

Comments on this clonotype: The antigen is unknown.

The authors ran a second PCR of about 7 to 11 cycles using a sample-barcoded 5' primer and a J-beta primer mix. MiXCR, run by TCRdb on the 5' RACE reads, gives a single entry per CDR3 protein. This sample carries around 2 million distinct CDR3 sequences, roughly 43% of them seen once, and the ten largest clones take approximately 22%. Looked up from germline, CDR1 is MNHEY and CDR2 is SVGAGI. The CDR3 covers 14 residues. V dropped 0 bases and J dropped 5 bases, with 10 bases sitting between them. The source is a human donor in good health. Sequencing input: blood. The rearrangement joins TRBV6-5 to TRBJ1-1; D is possibly TRBD1 (5 bases). Here the CDR3 reads CASSYSREGTEAFF. In nucleotides, the CDR3 is TGTGCCAGCAGTTACTCCAGGGAGGGTACTGAAGCTTTCTTT.